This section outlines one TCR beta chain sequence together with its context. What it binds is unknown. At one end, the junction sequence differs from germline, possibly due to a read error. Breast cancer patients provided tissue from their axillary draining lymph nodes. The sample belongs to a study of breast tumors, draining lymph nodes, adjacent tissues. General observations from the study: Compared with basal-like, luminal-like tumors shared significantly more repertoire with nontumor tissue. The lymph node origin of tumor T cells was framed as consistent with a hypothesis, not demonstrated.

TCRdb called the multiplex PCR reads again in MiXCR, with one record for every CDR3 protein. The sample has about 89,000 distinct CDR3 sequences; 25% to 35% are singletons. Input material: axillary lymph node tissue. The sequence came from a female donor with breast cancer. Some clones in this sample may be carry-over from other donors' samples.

The CDR3 loop reads CAWGNAHLGQGAYGYTF. The CDR3 bases are TGCGCCTGGGGTAACGCGCATCTGGGACAGGGGGCTTATGGCTACACCTTC. This chain links TRBV30 with TRBJ1-2; 12 nucleotides match TRBD1. Per germline, CDR1 GTSNPN and CDR2 SVGIG (reference sequence). This CDR3 is built from 17 residues. The whole variable domain, filled in from reference TRBV30 and TRBJ1-2, reads SQTIHQWPATLVQPVGSPLSLECTVEGTSNPNLYWYRQAAGRGLQLLFYSVGIGQISSEVPQNLSASRPQDRQFILSSKKLLLSDSGFYLCAWGNAHLGQGAYGYTFGSGTRLTVV.